A selection of T cell receptor beta chains follows, all from one sample in a study of regulatory T cells in long-lasting Graves disease. TCRdb redid the calling of the multiplex PCR reads with MiXCR, one entry per CDR3 protein. The sample contains roughly 500,000 distinct CDR3 sequences, less than 25% of which appear only once. The sequencing used peripheral blood mononuclear cells (PBMCs), collected when the disease was refractory, from a patient treated with antithyroid drugs. The source of these receptors is a female donor with Graves disease. The CDR3 runs from the conserved cysteine through the conserved F or W. A D gene is named only where the DNA matches it firmly. Part of the rows lack a size; the others show once, few, many or a class for expanded clones.

J	length	size	V	D	CDR3	DNA
TRBJ2-5	14	many	TRBV28	TRBD2	CASTPREGWETQYF	TGTGCCAGCACCCCCCGGGAGGGGTGGGAGACCCAGTACTTC
TRBJ1-4	13	many	TRBV12-3/TRBV12-4	NA	CASSPWGNEKLFF	TGTGCCAGCAGTCCTTGGGGTAATGAAAAACTGTTTTTT
TRBJ1-5	18	many	TRBV7-3	TRBD1	CASSPDRTGGISNQPQHF	TGTGCCAGCAGCCCGGATAGGACAGGGGGTATTAGCAATCAGCCCCAGCATTTT
TRBJ1-5	17	NA	TRBV28	NA	CASSLAGLGGRNQPQHF	TGTGCCAGCAGTTTAGCGGGACTGGGAGGACGCAATCAGCCCCAGCATTTT
TRBJ2-2	12	NA	TRBV30	NA	CAWRGDTGELFF	TGTGCCTGGAGAGGGGACACCGGGGAGCTGTTTTTT
TRBJ1-4	12	many	TRBV3-1	TRBD1	CASSPTGGKLFF	TGTGCCAGCAGCCCTACAGGGGGAAAACTGTTTTTT
TRBJ1-6	15	NA	TRBV9	NA	CASSEDSRRGSPLHF	TGTGCCAGCAGCGAGGACAGCCGGCGTGGTTCACCCCTCCACTTT
TRBJ1-2	16	many	TRBV29-1	NA	CSAPPGGRLNQDGYTF	TGCAGCGCTCCCCCTGGGGGGCGGCTCAACCAGGATGGCTACACCTTC
TRBJ2-1	15	NA	TRBV28	NA	CASSFISGWDNEQFF	TGTGCCAGCAGTTTCATCTCGGGGTGGGACAATGAGCAGTTCTTC
TRBJ2-1	16	NA	TRBV6-5	TRBD2	CASSSRLGLAGDEQFF	TGTGCCAGCAGTTCGCGCCTCGGACTAGCGGGAGATGAGCAGTTCTTC
TRBJ1-2	15	few	TRBV11-2	NA	CASSLDSGGGYGYTF	TGTGCCAGCAGCTTAGATTCTGGGGGAGGCTATGGCTACACCTTC
TRBJ2-7	15	many	TRBV6-2/TRBV6-3	TRBD2	CASRTLWTSGHEQYF	TGTGCCAGCAGAACACTTTGGACTAGCGGGCACGAGCAGTACTTC
TRBJ2-5	17	many	TRBV11-3	TRBD1	CASSLVLAGTGLETQYF	TGTGCCAGCAGCTTAGTGCTGGCGGGGACAGGTCTGGAGACCCAGTACTTC
TRBJ1-2	14	few	TRBV20-1	TRBD1	CSAPPGQFIYGYTF	TGCAGTGCTCCCCCGGGACAGTTTATATATGGCTACACCTTC
TRBJ1-2	15	many	TRBV5-6	NA	CASSSGPGRYYGYTF	TGTGCCAGCAGCTCTGGACCGGGACGCTACTATGGCTACACCTTC
TRBJ1-1	16	few	TRBV11-2	NA	CASSMGSASINTEAFF	TGTGCCAGCAGCATGGGGAGCGCGTCGATTAACACTGAAGCTTTCTTT
TRBJ2-4	16	many	TRBV27	NA	CASSQTRLLAKNIQYF	TGTGCCAGCAGCCAGACTCGACTTTTAGCCAAAAACATTCAGTACTTC
TRBJ2-7	15	NA	TRBV7-2	NA	CASSFSPGLSYEQYF	TGTGCCAGCAGCTTCTCTCCGGGACTCTCCTACGAGCAGTACTTC
TRBJ2-7	15	many	TRBV11-2	NA	CASSQGRGIFYEQYF	TGTGCCAGCAGCCAGGGGCGGGGGATCTTCTACGAGCAGTACTTC
TRBJ1-2	13	many	TRBV20-1	NA	CSARDGAAYGYTF	TGCAGTGCTAGAGATGGGGCAGCCTATGGCTACACCTTC
TRBJ1-4	15	many	TRBV11-2	NA	CASSKRGTTNEKLFF	TGTGCCAGCAGCAAACGGGGGACAACTAATGAAAAACTGTTTTTT
TRBJ1-2	14	few	TRBV6-2/TRBV6-3	NA	CASSYSTPANGYTF	TGTGCCAGCAGTTACTCTACTCCGGCGAATGGCTACACCTTC
TRBJ2-2	14	many	TRBV11-3	NA	CASSWSSNTGELFF	TGTGCCAGCAGCTGGAGTTCGAACACCGGGGAGCTGTTTTTT
TRBJ2-5	12	NA	TRBV10-3	NA	CAIRTPGETQYF	TGTGCCATCAGAACGCCGGGCGAGACCCAGTACTTC
TRBJ2-7	15	NA	TRBV28	NA	CASSQGGAGANEQYF	TGTGCCTCATCCCAGGGGGGAGCGGGAGCGAACGAGCAGTACTTC
TRBJ1-4	14	once	TRBV5-1	NA	CASSSTMANEKLFF	TGCGCCAGCAGCTCCACGATGGCTAATGAAAAACTGTTTTTT
TRBJ2-7	14	NA	TRBV20-1	TRBD1	CSVNRQGKNYEQYF	TGCAGTGTCAATCGACAGGGGAAAAACTACGAGCAGTACTTC
TRBJ2-7	15	NA	TRBV19	TRBD1	CASFSWTGGYHEQYF	TGTGCCAGTTTCAGCTGGACAGGGGGGTATCACGAGCAGTACTTC
TRBJ1-1	14	many	TRBV28	TRBD1	CASIDRTGSTEAFF	TGTGCCAGCATTGATAGGACAGGGAGCACTGAAGCTTTCTTT
TRBJ1-1	12	NA	TRBV29-1	NA	CSVESGVAEAFF	TGCAGCGTTGAATCAGGGGTCGCTGAAGCTTTCTTT
TRBJ1-3	18	NA	TRBV15	TRBD1	CATSGTGPQSLAGNTIYF	TGTGCCACCAGCGGGACAGGTCCCCAATCGCTTGCTGGAAACACCATATATTTT
TRBJ2-5	12	many	TRBV28	NA	CASSLSPAPQYF	TGTGCCAGCAGTTTATCCCCCGCTCCCCAGTACTTC
TRBJ1-1	13	many	TRBV11-2	NA	CASSSGRETEAFF	TGTGCCAGCAGCTCGGGCAGGGAAACTGAAGCTTTCTTT
TRBJ2-3	15	once	TRBV6-2/TRBV6-3	TRBD2	CASQGLAGYGDTQYF	TGTGCCAGCCAGGGACTAGCGGGATATGGGGATACGCAGTATTTT
TRBJ2-1	16	NA	TRBV6-2/TRBV6-3	TRBD2	CASSLGLAYTYNEQFF	TGTGCCAGCAGCCTAGGACTAGCGTATACCTACAATGAGCAGTTCTTC
TRBJ2-5	17	few	TRBV7-2	NA	CASSLFLGPGDQETQYF	TGTGCCAGCAGCTTATTCTTAGGACCCGGGGACCAAGAGACCCAGTACTTC
TRBJ2-4	16	many	TRBV6-5	TRBD2	CASSYGGRGGKNIQYF	TGTGCCAGCAGTTACGGCGGGAGGGGTGGCAAAAACATTCAGTACTTC